These 21 T cell receptor beta chains originate from one sample sequenced in a study of regulatory T cells in long-lasting Graves disease. Investigators prepared the TCR beta libraries by applying iRepertoire HTBI primers and Arm-PCR of CDR3 regions. TCRdb re-called the multiplex PCR reads through MiXCR, storing one row per CDR3 protein. The sample holds 450,000 or so distinct CDR3 sequences, under 25% seen once. Time point given: persistent/refractory GD, antithyroid drugs over 5 years with positive TRAb. Isolated PBMC RNA provided the starting material for the TCR library. The source was peripheral blood mononuclear cells (PBMCs), collected when the disease was refractory, from a patient treated with antithyroid drugs. Source of these receptors: a female donor with Graves disease.

This clonotype showed up just a few times. The J gene is TRBJ2-7, the V gene TRBV6-1; TRBD1 aligns across 8 bases. The CDR3 spans 13 residues. The V gene's germline CDR1 is MNHNS and CDR2 SASEGT. With 10 bases clipped from V and 3 bases from J, the junction kept 8 bases outside the gene matches. DNA for the CDR3: TGTGCCACCTCAGGGGGCCAGGTCTACGAGCAGTACTTC. This codes for CATSGGQVYEQYF.

The sample holds a few counts of this clonotype. The rearrangement uses TRBV20-1 and TRBJ2-1; TRBD2 aligns across 11 bases. The CDR3 is made up of 15 amino acids. CDR1 is DFQATT, CDR2 SNEGSKA, per germline (reference sequence). V was clipped by 0 bases and J by 8 bases; unmatched bases: 6. The CDR3 region is CSARDRGTSGDEQFF. CDR3 bases: TGCAGTGCTAGAGATCGCGGGACTAGCGGCGATGAGCAGTTCTTC.

This clonotype has only a few counts. The junction does not match germline at one end; this may be a read error. J is TRBJ1-3 and V is TRBV12-3 or TRBV12-4; D remains ambiguous. The CDR3 contains 11 residues. The CDR3 DNA sequence: TGTGCCAGCACCATCGGGGAGTCTAGGGATTTT. It translates to CASTIGESRDF.

This clonotype was found many times. The J gene is TRBJ1-2, the V gene TRBV28; tentatively, D is TRBD1 (6 bases). V gave up 5 bases and J gave up 7 bases, with 11 bases separating them. This CDR3 is built from 12 residues. Germline loops: CDR1 MDHEN, CDR2 SYDVKM. CDR3 protein: CASSNRDRGYTF. The CDR3 DNA is TGTGCCAGCAGTAACAGGGATCGTGGCTACACCTTC.

The gene calls are TRBV20-1 and TRBJ2-1, with D perhaps TRBD2 (7 bases). From germline, CDR1 is DFQATT and CDR2 SNEGSKA (reference sequence). The V and J ends lost 2 bases and 10 bases respectively, with 12 bases between them. The CDR3 sequence is 12 residues long. CDR3 residues: CSARSQGGEQFF. The DNA for the CDR3 is TGCAGTGCTAGATCACAGGGAGGGGAGCAGTTCTTC.

The chain combines TRBV6-2 or TRBV6-3 with TRBJ2-1; possible D gene TRBD2, 6 bases. V lost 8 bases to trimming and J lost 1 base, with 12 bases between them. From germline, CDR1 is MNHEY and CDR2 SVGEGT. The CDR3 has 14 residues. The CDR3 is CASGRRGSYNEQFF. The DNA of the CDR3 is TGTGCCAGCGGAAGGCGGGGTTCCTACAATGAGCAGTTCTTC.

The chain is built from TRBV11-2 and TRBJ2-1; tentative D call: TRBD2 (5 bases). V was trimmed by 1 base and J by 2 bases, leaving 12 bases between them. CDR1 is SGHAT and CDR2 is FQNNGV in the germline V gene. This CDR3 is built from 16 residues. CDR3 loop: CASSLARAEAYNEQFF. The CDR3 nucleotides read TGTGCCAGCAGCTTAGCGCGGGCTGAAGCCTACAATGAGCAGTTCTTC.

The rearrangement links TRBV2 to TRBJ2-3; D unresolved. The CDR3 consists of 14 residues. Between the trimmed V and J ends, which lost 7 bases and 1 base, there was a span of 12 bases. In germline, CDR1 is SNHLY, CDR2 FYNNEI. The CDR3 nucleotides are TGTGCCAGCAACGGTCGGTCAGGCACAGATACGCAGTATTTT. Its translation is CASNGRSGTDTQYF.

This clonotype was counted many times. The chain is built from TRBV5-1 and TRBJ1-2; 8 nucleotides agree with TRBD1. With 4 bases clipped from V and 4 bases from J, the junction kept 6 bases outside the gene matches. The length of the CDR3 is 14 residues. Germline V gene lookup returns CDR1 SGHRS and CDR2 YFSETQ. CDR3 protein: CASSGGQGSYGYTF. The CDR3 DNA follows: TGCGCCAGCAGCGGTGGACAGGGAAGCTATGGCTACACCTTC.

This sequence joins TRBV5-1 and TRBJ2-5; 12 positions agree with TRBD2. CDR3 length equals 14 residues. Germline V CDR1 and CDR2: SGHRS, YFSETQ. The ends lost 6 bases at V and 2 bases at J; junction bases unmatched: 2. This chain's CDR3 is CASKGLAGQETQYF. CDR3 bases: TGCGCCAGCAAAGGACTAGCGGGGCAAGAGACCCAGTACTTC.

This clonotype was seen repeatedly, ten times or more. V and J are TRBV28 and TRBJ1-4, with 8 bases fitting TRBD1. The CDR3 sequence is 16 residues long. Germline lookup yields CDR1 MDHEN and CDR2 SYDVKM. Losses at the gene ends were 7 bases for V and 7 bases for J; bases not matched to a gene: 14. CDR3 coding DNA: TGTGCCAGCACTACAGGGGGAATTCCCGGGGGTGAAAAACTGTTTTTT. Protein: CASTTGGIPGGEKLFF.

This clonotype was counted many times. This chain joins TRBV24-1 and TRBJ2-7, with D possibly TRBD1 on 6 matching bases. Trimming removed 5 bases at V and 5 bases at J, with 15 bases between. The germline gives CDR1 KGHDR, CDR2 SFDVKD. The CDR3 is made up of 14 amino acids. CDR3 protein: CATSGKGENHEQYF. The CDR3 DNA is TGTGCCACCAGTGGGAAGGGGGAAAACCACGAGCAGTACTTC.

The chain links TRBV4-3 to TRBJ2-1; unclear D gene. CDR1 is LGHNA and CDR2 is YSLEER in the germline V gene. Trimming took 0 bases from V and 2 from J, leaving 2 bases between them. The CDR3 sequence is 13 residues long. CDR3 region: CASSQDTYNEQFF. CDR3 DNA: TGCGCCAGCAGCCAAGACACCTACAATGAGCAGTTCTTC.

V usage is TRBV3-1 and J usage is TRBJ2-3; TRBD1 might be the D (6 bases). The V end lost 5 bases, the J end lost 0 bases, and 15 bases lay between the germline ends. The CDR3 sequence is 16 residues long. Germline values: CDR1 LGHDT, CDR2 YNNKEL (reference sequence). The CDR3 coding sequence is TGTGCCAGCAGCAAAACAGGGTCTTATAGCACAGATACGCAGTATTTT. Amino acid sequence: CASSKTGSYSTDTQYF.

This clonotype was picked up a small number of times. The chain combines TRBV19 with TRBJ1-1, with TRBD1 matching over 10 bases. Germline assignment: CDR1 LNHDA and CDR2 SQIVND (reference sequence). CDR3 size: 19 residues. V shed 2 bases and J 3 bases; nucleotides not matched to a gene: 15. The CDR3, as DNA: TGTGCCAGTAGTATATTTCCGGGACAGGGGAGGGTCCGAGACACTGAAGCTTTCTTT. Translated: CASSIFPGQGRVRDTEAFF.

This clonotype occurred once. A much larger clonotype is one base distant, so this may be a read error. Here the CDR3 omits its conserved ending phenylalanine or tryptophan, so a read error is the likely source. Because the CDR3's place on the DNA is in doubt, the DNA is left out and the CDR3 is given as listed by TCRdb. The CDR3 loop is CAGSLEDRPYV. This chain connects TRBV2 to TRBJ1-1. Per the germline V gene, CDR1 is SNHLY and CDR2 is FYNNEI. With termini counted, the CDR3 has 11 amino acids.

The chain has TRBV15 and TRBJ2-1; D ambiguous. The CDR3 covers 14 residues. CDR1 and CDR2 (germline): LNHNV, YYDKDF (reference sequence). Trimming cost V 1 base and J 9 bases, with 13 bases left between them. CDR3 region: CATSRAQETAEQFF. CDR3 sequence (DNA): TGTGCCACCAGCAGAGCCCAGGAAACGGCTGAGCAGTTCTTC.

In this sample, this clonotype turned up a few times. The chain employs TRBV20-1 and TRBJ2-7, with a possible D match to TRBD1 (6 bases). V lost 4 bases and J lost 7, with 14 bases in between. The CDR3 sequence is 12 residues long. The germline V gene has CDR1 DFQATT and CDR2 SNEGSKA (reference sequence). The CDR3 loop is CSAKTGFREQYF. The CDR3 DNA is TGCAGTGCTAAAACAGGGTTCCGAGAGCAGTACTTC.

This clonotype was detected many times. V and J are TRBV24-1 and TRBJ2-5; 7 positions agree with TRBD1. The germline gives CDR1 KGHDR, CDR2 SFDVKD. The CDR3 is made up of 15 amino acids. Trimming removed 0 bases from V and 3 bases from J; junction bases left unmatched: 3. CDR3 residues: CATSDLGDSEETQYF. Here the CDR3 DNA reads TGTGCCACCAGTGATTTGGGGGACAGTGAAGAGACCCAGTACTTC.

This rearrangement joins TRBV6-2 or TRBV6-3 to TRBJ1-2, with D perhaps TRBD1 (6 bases). This CDR3 is 15 amino acids long. CDR1 MNHEY and CDR2 SVGEGT come from the germline V gene. V lost 0 bases, J lost 4 bases, and 12 bases lay in between. The CDR3 DNA sequence: TGTGCCAGCAGTTACTCGGAAGGGGACACCTATGGCTACACCTTC. As protein: CASSYSEGDTYGYTF.

The chain has TRBV19 and TRBJ2-7; the D is unclear. Trimming pared 2 bases from V and 6 bases from J, leaving 14 bases between. Germline CDR1 and CDR2: LNHDA and SQIVND (reference sequence). The CDR3 has 14 amino acids. CDR3 nucleotide sequence: TGTGCCAGTAGTATAACCCCTAGTATGGGCGAGCAGTACTTC. This gives the protein CASSITPSMGEQYF.